The 20 T cell receptor beta chains presented below share a single source sample, sequenced in a study of T cell changes during pregnancy in multiple sclerosis. Sequencing was performed with immunoSEQ multiplex PCR; in TCRdb, only in-frame clones are kept and a portion is missing. The table records about 83,000 clones, over 90% of them present only once. The sample in question was peripheral blood, obtained in the second trimester of pregnancy. The source of these receptors is a female donor with multiple sclerosis, enrolled in a pregnancy study.

This CDR3 is CASKRGQDERTQYF. The DNA of the CDR3 is TGCGCCAGCAAGAGGGGACAGGACGAGCGAACGCAGTATTTT. The chain carries TRBV5-1 and TRBJ2-3; the match to TRBD1 covers 8 bases. V gave up 6 bases and J gave up 9 bases; unmatched junction bases: 12. Germline assignment: CDR1 SGHRS and CDR2 YFSETQ. The CDR3 covers 14 residues.

The rearrangement links TRBV28 to TRBJ2-7; weak D call: TRBD2 (5 bases). The CDR3 runs 11 residues. Germline-derived CDR1 and CDR2 are MDHEN and SYDVKM. The ends were cut back, 7 bases at V and 6 bases at J, with 10 bases in the middle. The CDR3 region is CASTPEGEQYF. The DNA for the CDR3 is TGTGCCAGCACCCCCGAGGGCGAGCAGTACTTC.

This chain connects TRBV6-6 to TRBJ2-7, with D perhaps TRBD2 (6 bases). Germline V gene data show CDR1 as MNHNY and CDR2 as SVGAGI (reference sequence). The CDR3 consists of 15 residues. Deletions cut 6 bases from V and 0 bases from J, with 15 bases between. In DNA form, the CDR3 reads TGTGCCAGCAGCCAAGCGGGCACCAGCTCCTACGAGCAGTACTTC. Its translation is CASSQAGTSSYEQYF.

J is TRBJ2-7 and V is TRBV7-9; 9 bases fit TRBD1. The ends lost 5 bases at V and 4 bases at J; junction bases unmatched: 6. Per germline, CDR1 SEHNR and CDR2 FQNEAQ (reference sequence). CDR3 size: 14 residues. CDR3 coding DNA: TGTGCCAGCAGCGCCTCCGGGACAGGGTACGAGCAGTACTTC. Its protein is CASSASGTGYEQYF.

The V and J genes are TRBV7-3 and TRBJ2-2; D is undetermined. Trimming took off 1 base at V and 4 bases at J, with 10 bases between the two ends. The CDR3 loop spans 15 amino acids. Germline CDR1 reads SGHTA; CDR2 reads FQGTGA. For the CDR3, the DNA is TGTGCCAGCAGCTTAAGAGGATTTGGCACCGGGGAGCTGTTTTTT. It codes for CASSLRGFGTGELFF.

The chain is built from TRBV27 and TRBJ2-7, with D unclear. Trimming removed 0 bases at V and 2 bases at J, with 5 bases between. CDR3 length equals 13 residues. Germline V CDR1 and CDR2: MNHEY, SMNVEV (reference sequence). CDR3 sequence: CASSLSTTYEQYF. The CDR3 DNA follows: TGTGCCAGCAGTTTATCAACTACCTACGAGCAGTACTTC.

The chain combines TRBV5-4 with TRBJ2-1; TRBD1 matches at 8 bases. The CDR3 is 14 residues long. Germline-derived CDR1 and CDR2 are SGHNT and YYREEE (reference sequence). V was clipped by 4 bases and J by 4 bases; unmatched bases: 4. The CDR3 nucleotides read TGTGCCAGCAGCCCGGGACAGGAGTACAATGAGCAGTTCTTC. Translating it yields CASSPGQEYNEQFF.

The V gene is TRBV6-5, the J gene TRBJ2-3; 7 positions agree with TRBD1. Germline V lookup: CDR1 MNHEY, CDR2 SVGAGI. This CDR3 has 13 residues. The V and J ends lost 8 bases and 6 bases, in that order; junction bases with no gene match: 8. The CDR3 spells CASRTQGSDTQYF. The CDR3 DNA is TGTGCCAGCCGGACACAGGGGTCGGATACGCAGTATTTT.

The chain joins TRBV27 to TRBJ1-2, with 10 positions matching TRBD1. CDR3 size: 14 residues. V was pared by 4 bases and J by 4 bases, with 3 bases of the junction left unmatched. Germline CDR1 reads MNHEY; CDR2 reads SMNVEV (reference sequence). The CDR3 bases are TGTGCCAGCAGTTCGGGGACAGGGGTCTATGGCTACACCTTC. It is translated as CASSSGTGVYGYTF.

This sequence joins TRBV6-6 and TRBJ1-1, with D possibly being TRBD1 (6 bases). CDR1 is MNHNY, CDR2 SVGAGI, per germline (reference sequence). The CDR3 has 16 residues. V shed 5 bases and J shed 0 bases, with 16 bases lying between them. The CDR3 region has the DNA TGTGCCAGCAGTCACGGACAGCGACGCATGAACACTGAAGCTTTCTTT. Translation: CASSHGQRRMNTEAFF.

V usage is TRBV4-3 and J usage is TRBJ2-1; 9 positions agree with TRBD2. Germline V gene sequence: CDR1 LGHNA, CDR2 YSLEER. CDR3 length: 16 amino acids. V was clipped by 0 bases and J by 1 base; unmatched bases: 1. This CDR3 reads CASSQDSGSSYNEQFF. The CDR3 DNA reads as TGCGCCAGCAGCCAAGATAGCGGGAGTTCCTACAATGAGCAGTTCTTC.

The rearrangement joins TRBV5-4 to TRBJ2-2; 7 nucleotides line up with TRBD1. The V and J ends lost 0 bases and 2 bases, in that order; junction bases with no gene match: 7. Germline V gene sequence: CDR1 SGHNT, CDR2 YYREEE (reference sequence). CDR3 length: 17 amino acids. The CDR3 sequence: CASSLGFPGGNTGELFF. The CDR3 nucleotides are TGTGCCAGCAGCTTGGGGTTCCCAGGGGGTAACACCGGGGAGCTGTTTTTT.

This clone was picked up one time. V and J are TRBV5-1 and TRBJ1-2; D is ambiguous. The V end lost 2 bases, the J end lost 3 bases, and 5 bases lay between the germline ends. Germline lookup yields CDR1 SGHRS and CDR2 YFSETQ. The CDR3 covers 12 residues. The DNA of the CDR3 is TGCGCCAGCAGCTTCGGGGACTATGGCTACACCTTC. It yields the protein CASSFGDYGYTF.

The genes are TRBV11-2 and TRBJ1-1, with a possible D match to TRBD1 (5 bases). Germline CDR1 reads SGHAT; CDR2 reads FQNNGV. The CDR3 is 15 amino acids. The V end lost 5 bases, the J end lost 5 bases, and 18 bases lay between the germline ends. CDR3 in DNA: TGTGCCAGCAGCGCGCGACAGATATTATCAACTGAAGCTTTCTTT. Its translation: CASSARQILSTEAFF.

The chain employs TRBV29-1 and TRBJ2-1; 13 nucleotides align to TRBD2. After removal of 7 bases from V and 1 base from J, the junction contained 7 bases not matched to a gene. This CDR3 is built from 16 residues. Germline values: CDR1 SQVTM, CDR2 ANQGSEA. In nucleotides, the CDR3 is TGCAGCGCCGCGGGACTAGCGGGACTTTCCTACAATGAGCAGTTCTTC. Translated, it gives CSAAGLAGLSYNEQFF.

In its sample, this clone was seen once. The V gene is TRBV10-2, the J gene TRBJ2-5; weak D call: TRBD2 (5 bases). The CDR3 sequence is 13 residues long. Germline CDR1 is WSHSY and CDR2 is SAAADI. Trimming stripped 2 bases from V and 8 bases from J, with 12 bases between. In DNA, the CDR3 is TGCGCCAGCAGTGAGGGGAGTGGGTTTACCCAGTACTTC. Translated, it gives CASSEGSGFTQYF.

The chain couples TRBV20-1 to TRBJ2-7; D ambiguous. This CDR3 is 11 amino acids long. The germline V gene has CDR1 DFQATT and CDR2 SNEGSKA (reference sequence). The CDR3 sequence: CAYYDPPLQYF. CDR3 nucleotide sequence: TGCGCATACTACGACCCCCCGTTGCAGTACTTC.

This clone was seen a single time. This chain connects TRBV25-1 to TRBJ1-1, with TRBD1 matching 7 bases. Germline V gives CDR1 MGHDK, CDR2 SYGVNS. This CDR3 is built from 16 residues. With V trimmed by 4 bases and J by 0 bases, 8 bases remained unmatched. CDR3 DNA sequence: TGTGCCAGCAGTGGGGACAGCGTCGTTTTGAACACTGAAGCTTTCTTT. Translating it yields CASSGDSVVLNTEAFF. Drawing the rest from reference TRBV25-1 and TRBJ1-1, the complete variable domain is EADIYQTPRYLVIGTGKKITLECSQTMGHDKMYWYQQDPGMELHLIHYSYGVNSTEKGDLSSESTVSRIRTEHFPLTLESARPSHTSQYLCASSGDSVVLNTEAFFGQGTRLTVV.

The V call is TRBV6-1, the J call TRBJ2-7; 9 nucleotides line up with TRBD2. The CDR3 length is 15 residues. Germline V gene sequence: CDR1 MNHNS, CDR2 SASEGT. J lost 1 base, V lost 6 bases, and 7 bases had no gene match. The CDR3 region is CASRTRLAGSYEQYF. CDR3 nucleotide sequence: TGTGCCAGCAGGACGCGGCTAGCGGGATCCTACGAGCAGTACTTC.

The chain combines TRBV7-2 with TRBJ2-5; no clear D gene. Trimming stripped 5 bases from V and 10 bases from J, with 11 bases between. The germline gives CDR1 SGHTA, CDR2 FQGNSA. CDR3 length: 11 amino acids. In nucleotides, the CDR3 is TGTGCCAGCAGCCCGTCACAGATCCAGTACTTC. The encoded protein is CASSPSQIQYF.